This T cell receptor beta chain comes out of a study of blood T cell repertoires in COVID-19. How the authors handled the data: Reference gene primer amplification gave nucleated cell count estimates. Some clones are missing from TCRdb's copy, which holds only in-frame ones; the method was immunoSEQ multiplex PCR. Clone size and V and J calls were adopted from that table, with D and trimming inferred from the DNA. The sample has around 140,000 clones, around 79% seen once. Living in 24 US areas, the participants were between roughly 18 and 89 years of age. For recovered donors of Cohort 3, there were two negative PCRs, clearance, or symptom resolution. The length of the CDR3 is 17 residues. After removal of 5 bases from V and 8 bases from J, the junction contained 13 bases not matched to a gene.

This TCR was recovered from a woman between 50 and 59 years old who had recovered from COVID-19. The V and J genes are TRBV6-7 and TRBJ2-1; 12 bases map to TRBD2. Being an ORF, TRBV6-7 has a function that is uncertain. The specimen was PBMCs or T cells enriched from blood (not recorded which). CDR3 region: CASSAPTPSGRVHEQFF. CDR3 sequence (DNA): TGTGCCAGCAGTGCCCCTACCCCTAGCGGGAGGGTCCATGAGCAGTTCTTC.